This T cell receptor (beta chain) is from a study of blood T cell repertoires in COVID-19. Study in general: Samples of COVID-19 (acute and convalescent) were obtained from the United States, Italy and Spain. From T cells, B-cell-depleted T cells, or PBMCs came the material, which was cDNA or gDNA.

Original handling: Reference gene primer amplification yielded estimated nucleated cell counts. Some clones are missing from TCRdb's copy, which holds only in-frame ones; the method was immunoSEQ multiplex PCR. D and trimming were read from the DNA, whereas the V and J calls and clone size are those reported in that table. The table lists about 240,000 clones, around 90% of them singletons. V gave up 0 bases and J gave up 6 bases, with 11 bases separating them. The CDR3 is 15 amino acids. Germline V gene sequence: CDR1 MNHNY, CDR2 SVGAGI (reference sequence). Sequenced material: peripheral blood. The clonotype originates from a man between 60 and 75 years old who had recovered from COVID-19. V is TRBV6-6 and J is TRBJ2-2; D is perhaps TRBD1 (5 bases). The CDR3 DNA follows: TGTGCCAGCAGTTACTCGAGAAGGGGCCCCGGGGAGCTGTTTTTT. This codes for CASSYSRRGPGELFF.